The 5 T cell receptor beta chains given below trace back to one sample, sequenced in a study of a mutant IDH1 vaccine in newly diagnosed glioma. The time point was: baseline, week 1 (first vaccination visit). Specified treatment: pre-vaccination baseline after standard-of-care therapy. Sequencing was performed with immunoSEQ multiplex PCR; in TCRdb, only in-frame clones are kept and a portion is missing. In the table there are about 38,000 clones, around 90% of which are singletons. Specimen: PBMCs, collected from a glioma patient treated with radiotherapy, temozolomide or both. The receptors come from a man aged 18-30 years with glioma.

The chain combines TRBV5-1 with TRBJ2-1; D remains unclear. This CDR3 region has 16 residues. Germline CDR1 is SGHRS and CDR2 is YFSETQ. V lost 0 bases and J 0 bases, leaving 10 bases between the germline ends. CDR3 DNA: TGCGCCAGCAGCTTGGTGGGGTCGAGCTCCTACAATGAGCAGTTCTTC. Translating it yields CASSLVGSSSYNEQFF.

The V gene is TRBV28, the J gene TRBJ1-1; D gene ambiguous. The CDR3 extends over 13 amino acids. The V end lost 8 bases, the J end lost 3 bases, and 13 bases lay between the germline ends. CDR1 and CDR2 from the germline V gene are MDHEN and SYDVKM. CDR3 nucleotide sequence: TGTGCCAGCGTAACCATGACGTACACTGAAGCTTTCTTT. Translation gives CASVTMTYTEAFF.

This clone was recorded a few times. V usage is TRBV29-1 and J usage is TRBJ2-6; weak D call: TRBD2 (5 bases). Germline V lookup: CDR1 SQVTM, CDR2 ANQGSEA. Trimming removed 0 bases from V and 3 bases from J, with 9 bases in between. CDR3 length: 15 amino acids. As DNA, the CDR3 is TGCAGCGTTGAAGAGGGTGGGAGTGGGGCCAACGTCCTGACTTTC. It translates to CSVEEGGSGANVLTF.

In its sample, this clone was seen once. The chain links TRBV7-2 to TRBJ1-3; D uncertain. CDR1 is SGHTA, CDR2 FQGNSA, per germline. The CDR3 has 14 amino acids. The V end lost 1 base, the J end lost 3 bases, and 7 bases lay between the germline ends. CDR3 loop: CASSLVGIGNTIYF. The CDR3 coding sequence is TGTGCCAGCAGCTTAGTGGGAATTGGAAACACCATATATTTT. Using reference TRBV7-2 and TRBJ1-3 for the parts outside the CDR3, the full variable domain is GAGVSQSPSNKVTEKGKDVELRCDPISGHTALYWYRQSLGQGLEFLIYFQGNSAPDKSGLPSDRFSAERTGGSVSTLTIQRTQQEDSAVYLCASSLVGIGNTIYFGEGSWLTVV.

The chain recombines TRBV30 with TRBJ2-3; perhaps TRBD2 as D (7 bases). Germline-derived CDR1 and CDR2 are GTSNPN and SVGIG (reference sequence). V lost 0 bases and J 8 bases, leaving 15 bases between the germline ends. This CDR3 spans 14 amino acids. CDR3 DNA sequence: TGTGCCTGGAGTGTAGGGGGAGGGCGGGGTACGCAGTATTTT. Its protein product is CAWSVGGGRGTQYF.